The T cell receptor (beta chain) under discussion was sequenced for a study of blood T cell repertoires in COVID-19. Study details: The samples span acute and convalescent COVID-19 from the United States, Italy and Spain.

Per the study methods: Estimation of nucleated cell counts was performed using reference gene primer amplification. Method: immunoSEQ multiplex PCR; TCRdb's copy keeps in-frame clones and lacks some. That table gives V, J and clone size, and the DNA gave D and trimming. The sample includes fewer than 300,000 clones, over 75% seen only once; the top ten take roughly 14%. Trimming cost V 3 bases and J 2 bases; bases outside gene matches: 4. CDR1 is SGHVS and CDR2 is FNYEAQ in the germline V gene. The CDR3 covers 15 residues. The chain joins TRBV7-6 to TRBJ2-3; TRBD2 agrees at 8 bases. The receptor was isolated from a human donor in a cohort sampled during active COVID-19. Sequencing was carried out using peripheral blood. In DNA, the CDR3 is TGTGCCAGCAGCTTTGGCGGGAGGTTCACAGATACGCAGTATTTT. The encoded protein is CASSFGGRFTDTQYF.